These 9 T cell receptor beta chains share one sample of origin, sequenced in a study of OX40 agonist ivuxolimab in advanced cancers. Libraries were constructed by the immunoSEQ multiplex PCR assay. TCRdb re-hosts the immuneACCESS table, in-frame sequences only. Its copies lack some clones; in the studies checked, an unresolved V gene accounts for under half of them, and the cause for the rest is not known. This sample is represented by fewer than 60,000 clones; about 88% of them were singletons. More than 13% of the sample comes from the top ten. The sample here was CD4+ or CD8+ T cells sorted from blood, taken in a trial of the OX40 agonist ivuxolimab. The receptors were gathered from an adult with an advanced solid tumor such as melanoma, head and neck, liver or kidney cancer.

The CDR3, as DNA: TGTGCCAGCAGCCATCAGGGGGAATTCTACGAGCAGTACTTC. Residues: CASSHQGEFYEQYF. This chain joins TRBV7-2 and TRBJ2-7; 7 bases are a match to TRBD1. Germline CDR1 and CDR2: SGHTA and FQGNSA. The CDR3 contains 14 residues. Losses at the gene ends were 5 bases for V and 3 bases for J; bases not matched to a gene: 7.

V and J are TRBV15 and TRBJ2-1; D is perhaps TRBD2 (6 bases). The V gene lost 5 bases and the J gene lost 8 bases, with 16 bases spanning the gap. From germline, CDR1 is LNHNV and CDR2 YYDKDF (reference sequence). The CDR3 runs to 14 residues. The CDR3 is CATSGDSLGHEQFF. In nucleotides, the CDR3 is TGTGCCACCAGCGGGGACTCCCTGGGGCATGAGCAGTTCTTC.

The CDR3 DNA is TGTGCCAGCAGTTACTCGACAGGGGGGACTGAAGCTTTCTTT. This codes for CASSYSTGGTEAFF. The chain joins TRBV6-5 to TRBJ1-1; 9 positions agree with TRBD1. Germline assignment: CDR1 MNHEY and CDR2 SVGAGI. The length of the CDR3 is 14 residues. V lost 0 bases, J lost 5 bases, and 1 base stayed unmatched.

The chain is built from TRBV19 and TRBJ1-5; no clear D. V was trimmed by 3 bases and J by 2 bases, leaving 5 bases between them. The CDR3 has 13 residues. Germline CDR1 reads LNHDA; CDR2 reads SQIVND (reference sequence). CDR3: CASSITRNQPQHF. The CDR3 nucleotides are TGTGCCAGTAGTATTACCCGCAATCAGCCCCAGCATTTT. The full variable domain, with the rest looked up from reference TRBV19 and TRBJ1-5, is DGGITQSPKYLFRKEGQNVTLSCEQNLNHDAMYWYRQDPGQGLRLIYYSQIVNDFQKGDIAEGYSVSREKKESFPLTVTSAQKNPTAFYLCASSITRNQPQHFGDGTRLSIL.

This sequence joins TRBV6-1 and TRBJ2-7, with D perhaps matching TRBD2 (6 bases). This CDR3 has 16 amino acids. Trimming left V 2 bases short and J 0 bases short, with 14 bases between. Germline loops: CDR1 MNHNS, CDR2 SASEGT. The CDR3 bases are TGTGCCAGCAGTGAATGGGCGGGGACCAGCTCCTACGAGCAGTACTTC. It codes for CASSEWAGTSSYEQYF.

The gene calls are TRBV28 and TRBJ2-3; maybe TRBD2 (5 bases). CDR1 and CDR2 (germline): MDHEN, SYDVKM. The length of the CDR3 is 12 residues. V was trimmed by 7 bases and J by 1 base, leaving 6 bases between them. The CDR3 DNA reads TGTGCCAGCACGAGGGGCACAGATACGCAGTATTTT. This encodes CASTRGTDTQYF.

This chain joins TRBV4-1 and TRBJ2-1; TRBD2 aligns across 11 bases. CDR3 length: 16 amino acids. The V and J ends lost 3 bases and 5 bases, in that order; junction bases with no gene match: 6. CDR1 and CDR2 (germline): MGHRA, YSYEKL. CDR3 loop: CASSHPLAGGHNEQFF. In DNA, the CDR3 is TGCGCCAGCAGCCACCCCCTAGCGGGGGGACACAATGAGCAGTTCTTC.

Written as DNA, the CDR3 is TGCAGCGCCCCTTCGTTGTCCGGGGAGCTGTTTTTT. Its translation: CSAPSLSGELFF. V usage is TRBV29-1 and J usage is TRBJ2-2, with unresolved D. Germline CDR1 SQVTM, CDR2 ANQGSEA. The V and J ends lost 7 bases and 6 bases respectively, with 12 bases between them. This CDR3 comprises 12 residues.

This clone was recorded only once. The CDR3 nucleotides are TGTGCCTGGAGCTCAGGACTGCTCAATGGGGCCGAGCAGTACTTC. Its protein product is CAWSSGLLNGAEQYF. V gene TRBV30 combines with J gene TRBJ2-7, with D perhaps assigned TRBD1 or TRBD2 (5 bases each). V was pared by 3 bases and J by 6 bases, with 21 bases between. Germline loops: CDR1 GTSNPN, CDR2 SVGIG (reference sequence). This CDR3 is built from 15 residues. The whole variable domain, remainder taken from reference TRBV30 and TRBJ2-7, is SQTIHQWPATLVQPVGSPLSLECTVEGTSNPNLYWYRQAAGRGLQLLFYSVGIGQISSEVPQNLSASRPQDRQFILSSKKLLLSDSGFYLCAWSSGLLNGAEQYFGPGTRLTVT.